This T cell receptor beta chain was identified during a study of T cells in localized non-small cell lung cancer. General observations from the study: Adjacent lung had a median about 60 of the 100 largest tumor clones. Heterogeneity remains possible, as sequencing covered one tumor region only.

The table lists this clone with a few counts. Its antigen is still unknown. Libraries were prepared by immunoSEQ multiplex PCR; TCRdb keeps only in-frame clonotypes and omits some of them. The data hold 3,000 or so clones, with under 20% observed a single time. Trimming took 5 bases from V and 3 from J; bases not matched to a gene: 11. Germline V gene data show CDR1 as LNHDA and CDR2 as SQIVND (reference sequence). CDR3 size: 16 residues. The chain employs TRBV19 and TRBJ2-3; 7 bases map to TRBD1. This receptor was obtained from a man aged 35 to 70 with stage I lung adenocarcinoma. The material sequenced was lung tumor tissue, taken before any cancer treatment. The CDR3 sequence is CASSLNEGAVTDTQYF. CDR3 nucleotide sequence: TGTGCCAGTAGTCTCAACGAGGGGGCGGTAACAGATACGCAGTATTTT.